Here is one TCR beta chain with its context. The CDR3 runs to 15 residues. Looked up from germline, CDR1 is DFQATT and CDR2 is SNEGSKA (reference sequence). Deletions cut 4 bases from V and 0 bases from J, with 13 bases between. Hyperthyroidism, newly diagnosed and lasting under 2 months, affected patients aged 18 to 65. The record originates from a study of T cells in Graves' hyperthyroidism and ophthalmopathy. Amplification of TCR beta CDR3 regions used RNA as the template. With the HTBI primer set, the TCR CDR3 went through a first round of RT-PCR. Using its own MiXCR run on the multiplex PCR reads, TCRdb lists one record per CDR3 protein. The sample lists about 560,000 distinct CDR3 sequences, 15% to 20% seen once, with about 20% in the top ten.

The origin of this receptor is a young woman with Graves' hyperthyroidism. This sequence joins TRBV20-1 and TRBJ2-1; D might be TRBD2 (5 bases). The sequenced material came from blood. Here the CDR3 reads CSATRRISSYNEQFF. Here the CDR3 DNA reads TGCAGTGCTACCCGGAGGATAAGCTCCTACAATGAGCAGTTCTTC.